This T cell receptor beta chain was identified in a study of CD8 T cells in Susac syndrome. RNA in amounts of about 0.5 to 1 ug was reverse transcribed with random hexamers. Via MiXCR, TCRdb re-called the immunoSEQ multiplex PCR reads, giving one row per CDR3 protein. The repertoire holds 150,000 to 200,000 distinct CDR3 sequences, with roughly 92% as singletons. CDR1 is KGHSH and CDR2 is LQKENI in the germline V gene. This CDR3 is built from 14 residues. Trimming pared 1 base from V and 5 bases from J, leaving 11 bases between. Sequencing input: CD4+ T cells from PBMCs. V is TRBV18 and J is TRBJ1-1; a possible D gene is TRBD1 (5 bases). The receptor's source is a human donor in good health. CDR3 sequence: CASSPRRGETEAFF. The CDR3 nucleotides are TGTGCCAGCTCACCACGGAGGGGAGAAACTGAAGCTTTCTTT.